The next 22 T cell receptor beta chains were all read from a single sample in a study of cytomegalovirus exposure and HLA in healthy donors. PCR involved 60 Vbeta and 13 Jbeta primers. TCRdb's table, derived via immunoSEQ multiplex PCR, lists solely in-frame clones and lacks some. The table includes fewer than 250,000 clones, less than 85% detected once. Material for sequencing was PBMCs. The source of these receptors is a girl aged 2-10 years in good health and CMV-seronegative.

CDR3 amino acids: CASSLGGTDTQYF. In DNA, the CDR3 is TGTGCCAGCAGCTTGGGCGGGACAGATACGCAGTATTTT. The chain uses TRBV5-6 and TRBJ2-3; perhaps TRBD2 as D (5 bases). Trimming shortened V by 0 bases and J by 3 bases, and 5 bases separated the two germline ends. CDR1 and CDR2 from the germline V gene are SGHDT and YYEEEE. CDR3 length equals 13 residues.

The chain employs TRBV6-1 and TRBJ2-2; TRBD1 matches 7 bases. Germline trimming cut 5 bases from V and 3 bases from J; bases unmatched to any gene: 6. Per germline, CDR1 MNHNS and CDR2 SASEGT. The CDR3 is 15 residues long. The CDR3 is CASSLGGLDTGELFF. The CDR3 DNA reads as TGTGCCAGCAGTTTAGGGGGCTTGGACACCGGGGAGCTGTTTTTT.

The table lists this clone with a count of one. The missing conserved phenylalanine or tryptophan at the end of this CDR3 makes a read error likely. No DNA is shown, since the ends of the CDR3 on it are uncertain; the CDR3 is the one TCRdb lists. This chain connects TRBV23-1 to TRBJ1-5; TRBD1, the table's D call, lacks a check against the DNA. TRBV23-1 carries the ORF label, with uncertain function. The CDR3 spans 9 residues, counting both ends. CDR3 residues: CASSQSSRI.

As DNA, the CDR3 is TGTGCCAGCAGCCCCGGGACAGTAGGCTCCTACGAGCAGTACTTC. This sequence encodes CASSPGTVGSYEQYF. The chain employs TRBV7-4 and TRBJ2-7, with 7 nucleotides matching TRBD1. CDR3 length: 15 residues. J lost 0 bases, V lost 5 bases, and 7 bases had no gene match. Looked up from germline, CDR1 is SGHVT and CDR2 is SQSDAQ.

This clone occurred a few times. The V and J genes are TRBV21-1 and TRBJ2-5; the table's TRBD2 call for D was not verified on the DNA. TRBV21-1 is an annotated pseudogene. This CDR3 contains 14 residues. The chain's CDR3 is CASRWEGRPETQYF. CDR3 nucleotide sequence: TGTGCCAGCAGGTGGGAAGGGAGACCAGAGACCCAGTACTTC.

The rearrangement uses TRBV29-1 and TRBJ2-3; TRBD2 matches at 8 bases. From germline, CDR1 is SQVTM and CDR2 ANQGSEA. This CDR3 has 16 residues. The V segment lost 3 bases and the J segment 1 base; nucleotides outside the gene matches: 9. CDR3 nucleotide sequence: TGCAGCGTTGACAGCGGGGGCCTTAGAGGCACAGATACGCAGTATTTT. Translation gives CSVDSGGLRGTDTQYF.

This chain uses TRBV25-1 with TRBJ1-2, with D possibly TRBD1 on 5 matching bases. The CDR3 is 14 residues long. In germline, CDR1 is MGHDK, CDR2 SYGVNS. The germline V and J ends were trimmed by 4 bases and 5 bases, with 14 bases remaining between them. The CDR3 DNA reads TGTGCCAGCAGTGGCCTGGGGGGTTCTTATGGCTACACCTTC. It codes for CASSGLGGSYGYTF.

This clone has a handful of counts. The chain uses TRBV6-5 and TRBJ2-1; 8 nucleotides match TRBD2. Germline V lookup: CDR1 MNHEY, CDR2 SVGAGI. The CDR3 has 14 amino acids. After removal of 5 bases from V and 7 bases from J, the junction contained 7 bases not matched to a gene. In nucleotides, the CDR3 is TGTGCCAGCAGTAGCGGGAGAACCCATAATGAGCAGTTCTTC. It codes for CASSSGRTHNEQFF.

The chain employs TRBV7-2 and TRBJ2-1, with 8 bases that match TRBD2. The germline gives CDR1 SGHTA, CDR2 FQGNSA. The V and J ends lost 1 base and 6 bases, in that order; junction bases with no gene match: 5. CDR3 length: 15 amino acids. The CDR3: CASSLGGRRPNEQFF. CDR3 bases: TGTGCCAGCAGCTTAGGCGGGAGGCGCCCCAATGAGCAGTTCTTC.

This chain uses TRBV6-1 with TRBJ1-2; 9 nucleotides align to TRBD1. The CDR3 sequence is 15 residues long. Trimming removed 2 bases from V and 5 bases from J; junction bases left unmatched: 6. Germline CDR1 MNHNS, CDR2 SASEGT. CDR3 in DNA: TGTGCCAGCAGTGAAAACAGGGGGCGCGATTATGGCTACACCTTC. Translating gives CASSENRGRDYGYTF.

The chain carries TRBV7-9 and TRBJ2-5; TRBD1 matches at 9 bases. The CDR3 runs 14 residues. V was clipped by 8 bases and J by 5 bases; unmatched bases: 9. Germline values: CDR1 SEHNR, CDR2 FQNEAQ (reference sequence). The CDR3 DNA reads as TGTGCCAGCGGACAGGGACAGGGTCGGGAGACCCAGTACTTC. Translating gives CASGQGQGRETQYF.

This clone was observed a single time. The V and J genes are TRBV28 and TRBJ2-5, with D maybe TRBD1 (6 bases). From germline, CDR1 is MDHEN and CDR2 SYDVKM. V was shortened by 6 bases and J by 5 bases, with 10 bases between the two germline ends. This CDR3 has 12 amino acids. The CDR3 spells CASRGDKETQYF. CDR3 in DNA: TGTGCCAGCAGAGGGGACAAGGAGACCCAGTACTTC. The full variable domain, its missing parts supplied by reference TRBV28 and TRBJ2-5, is DVKVTQSSRYLVKRTGEKVFLECVQDMDHENMFWYRQDPGLGLRLIYFSYDVKMKEKGDIPEGYSVSREKKERFSLILESASTNQTSMYLCASRGDKETQYFGPGTRLLVL.

This clone was seen a handful of times. The chain is built from TRBV10-3 and TRBJ1-1, with a possible D match to TRBD1 (5 bases). V gave up 2 bases and J gave up 6 bases, with 10 bases separating them. Germline-derived CDR1 and CDR2 are ENHRY and SYGVKD. The CDR3 runs 13 residues. CDR3 sequence: CAISETRDSEAFF. The CDR3 bases are TGTGCCATCAGTGAGACGAGGGACTCTGAAGCTTTCTTT.

The chain combines TRBV6-4 with TRBJ2-1, with 8 bases identical to TRBD2. V shed 1 base and J 4 bases; nucleotides not matched to a gene: 3. The germline CDR1 and CDR2 sequences are MRHNA and SNTAGT. The CDR3 consists of 15 residues. In nucleotides, the CDR3 is TGTGCCAGCAGTGACTTAGCGGGACATTACAATGAGCAGTTCTTC. This translates into CASSDLAGHYNEQFF.

The genes are TRBV6-5 and TRBJ2-7, with 8 bases matching TRBD1. V was pared by 6 bases and J by 0 bases, with 4 bases of the junction left unmatched. CDR3 size: 14 residues. The germline CDR1 and CDR2 sequences are MNHEY and SVGAGI. Written as DNA, the CDR3 is TGTGCCAGCAGCCCCAGGGGGCCCTCCTACGAGCAGTACTTC. Protein: CASSPRGPSYEQYF.

The chain links TRBV6-5 to TRBJ2-1; 8 positions match TRBD1. V was clipped by 5 bases and J by 6 bases; unmatched bases: 9. This CDR3 contains 15 residues. CDR1 and CDR2 (germline): MNHEY, SVGAGI. Here the CDR3 DNA reads TGTGCCAGCAGTCTGGGACAGGCGGGCACCAATGAGCAGTTCTTC. Its protein product is CASSLGQAGTNEQFF.

The chain recombines TRBV10-3 with TRBJ2-5, with TRBD2 matching 12 bases. The junction had 4 bases not matched to a gene; V was cut back by 3 bases and J by 5 bases. This CDR3 comprises 15 residues. Looked up from germline, CDR1 is ENHRY and CDR2 is SYGVKD. Here the CDR3 reads CAISEPSGRGETQYF. The DNA of the CDR3 is TGTGCCATCAGTGAACCTAGCGGGAGGGGGGAGACCCAGTACTTC.

In this sample, this clone turned up once. V and J are TRBV27 and TRBJ1-1; D is unresolved. CDR3 size: 14 residues. Germline V gene lookup returns CDR1 MNHEY and CDR2 SMNVEV (reference sequence). V was pared by 6 bases and J by 6 bases, with 17 bases between. This CDR3 reads CASSPRRREAEAFF. In nucleotides, the CDR3 is TGTGCCAGCAGCCCTCGGCGCAGAGAGGCTGAAGCTTTCTTT.

V usage is TRBV14 and J usage is TRBJ1-1; D is ambiguous. The CDR3 runs 13 residues. Trimming shortened V by 4 bases and J by 1 base, and 7 bases separated the two germline ends. Germline-derived CDR1 and CDR2 are SGHDN and FVKESK. CDR3 nucleotides: TGTGCCAGCAGCCCTAATAAGAACACTGAAGCTTTCTTT. Amino acid sequence: CASSPNKNTEAFF.

J is TRBJ2-3 and V is TRBV7-6; a weak D match, TRBD2 (6 bases). Trimming shortened V by 7 bases and J by 2 bases, and 22 bases separated the two germline ends. This CDR3 spans 17 amino acids. The germline CDR1 and CDR2 sequences are SGHVS and FNYEAQ. For the CDR3, the DNA is TGTGCCAGCACTGTAACGGTAACGGCGGGGCTCACAGATACGCAGTATTTT. Translation: CASTVTVTAGLTDTQYF.

V is TRBV25-1 and J is TRBJ2-7, with TRBD1 matching 10 bases. The CDR3 runs 15 residues. From germline, CDR1 is MGHDK and CDR2 SYGVNS. The V gene end was trimmed by 3 bases and the J gene end by 3 bases; junction bases not matched to a gene: 5. Written as DNA, the CDR3 is TGTGCCAGCAGTGAGGGGACAGGGGCAGTCTACGAGCAGTACTTC. Its translation is CASSEGTGAVYEQYF.

This chain connects TRBV13 to TRBJ2-5; D possibly corresponds to TRBD1 (5 bases). Deletions cut 4 bases from V and 2 bases from J, with 14 bases between. The CDR3 is 15 amino acids. Germline CDR1 reads PRHDT; CDR2 reads FYEKMQ (reference sequence). CDR3 loop: CASSSRVWQQETQYF. The DNA of the CDR3 is TGTGCCAGCAGCTCCAGGGTATGGCAGCAAGAGACCCAGTACTTC.